This T cell receptor (beta chain) came from a study of blood T cell repertoires in COVID-19. The germline CDR1 and CDR2 sequences are SQVTM and ANQGSEA. The CDR3 runs to 12 residues. Deletions cut 7 bases from V and 1 base from J, with 9 bases between. The table came from immunoSEQ multiplex PCR; TCRdb's copy has only in-frame clones and leaves some out. The sample lists 70,000 to 80,000 clones; 82% were seen once. Material: peripheral blood. V usage is TRBV29-1 and J usage is TRBJ2-3; D might be TRBD2 (6 bases). The origin of this receptor is a woman aged 80 or older with acute or convalescent COVID-19. CDR3 residues: CSAASGTDTQYF. The CDR3 nucleotides read TGCAGCGCTGCTAGCGGCACAGATACGCAGTATTTT.